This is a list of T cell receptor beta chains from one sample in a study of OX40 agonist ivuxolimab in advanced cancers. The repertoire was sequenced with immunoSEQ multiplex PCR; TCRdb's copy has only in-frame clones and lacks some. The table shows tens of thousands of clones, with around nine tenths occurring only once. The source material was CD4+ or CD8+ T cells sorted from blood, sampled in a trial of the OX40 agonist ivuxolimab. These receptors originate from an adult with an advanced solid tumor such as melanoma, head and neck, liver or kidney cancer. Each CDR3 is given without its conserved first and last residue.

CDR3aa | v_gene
ASSEAMGTNTEAF | TRBV25-1
ASSLTGIYEQY | TRBV27
ASSPSGTRVKSYEQY | TRBV7-9
ASSLVRVPWGTDTQY | TRBV11-2
ASSLPVGPVETQY | TRBV11-1
ASSFTGTQETQY | TRBV27
ASSLAGSAYEQY | TRBV5-1
ASSILAGALGTQY | TRBV7-2
ASIWGARIEAF | TRBV2
ASSLILASYNEQF | TRBV7-3
ASSAASPGQGAYEQY | TRBV4-3
ASSLGPGERNEQY | TRBV5-4
ASNALGGFITEAF | TRBV7-3
ASRPGAQHEQY | TRBV4-2
ASSGKGRAYEQY | TRBV5-1
ATSKSGSGLQNEQF | TRBV15
ASHAGYNHNEQF | TRBV9
ASSYLAGGDEQY | TRBV5-1
ASSSVGLTVYGYT | TRBV19
ASSQGLGVRGYEQF | TRBV4-3
AISDFLIGYT | TRBV10-3
SANETQY | TRBV20-1
ASSVGGSTYEQY | TRBV9
ASSVNSGNTDTQY | TRBV9
ASSAGGTLLHEQF | TRBV9
ASSLVASHYEQY | TRBV5-6
ASSLLDEPGNNSPLH | TRBV7-6
ASSEGGRLAGTGSTDTQY | TRBV2
ASSSRVDETQY | TRBV28
ASSHHSGANVLT | TRBV19
ASSAGNTEAF | TRBV9
ASSTPPGQGIPYTEAF | TRBV7-3
ASSYLITGVGEQY | TRBV27
ASSFYGVETQY | TRBV7-9
ASSPRADLYYNSPLH | TRBV27
ASSDVGQGTDTQY | TRBV6-1
ASRETGRDTGELF | TRBV9
ATSRDLSVWAQYGYT | TRBV15
ASSPWGQGNQPQH | TRBV19
ASSIDGGTPYEQY | TRBV19
ASSRGLLGNEQF | TRBV19
ASRPGRVGEKLF | TRBV2
ASSLATSYEQY | TRBV7-3
ASSEGTNYGYT | TRBV9
ASSGGGGEQY | TRBV10-1
ASRAAGVGEQY | TRBV27